Sequencing of this T cell receptor beta chain was carried out in a study of patients and donors after allogeneic stem cell transplantation. The CDR3 has 15 residues. The V gene's germline CDR1 is SGHAT and CDR2 FQNNGV. V shed 3 bases, J shed 2 bases, and the junction held 4 bases outside the gene matches. TCRdb fed the RT-PCR reads into MiXCR, producing one record per CDR3 protein. This table has some 960,000 distinct CDR3 sequences, 15% to 20% appearing once. Specimen: blood, either unsorted or a sorted T cell fraction (not recorded which). This TCR was recovered from a human donor who was either an allogeneic HSCT recipient or a stem cell or donor lymphocyte infusion donor (not recorded which). It is not recorded whose cells these are; they may come from a transplant donor. J is TRBJ2-3 and V is TRBV11-2; 8 bases are a match to TRBD2. The CDR3 spells CASSLRGAPTDTQYF. The CDR3 bases are TGTGCCAGCAGCTTGCGGGGGGCCCCCACAGATACGCAGTATTTT.